The rows below give T cell receptor beta chains drawn from one sample of a study of OX40 agonist ivuxolimab in advanced cancers. Sequenced by immunoSEQ multiplex PCR; TCRdb stores in-frame clones only, minus some. The repertoire holds more than 55,000 clones, 89% seen once, with around 10% in the top ten. The sequenced sample was CD4+ or CD8+ T cells sorted from blood, obtained in a trial of the OX40 agonist ivuxolimab. These receptors were obtained from an adult with an advanced solid tumor such as melanoma, head and neck, liver or kidney cancer. Both conserved end residues are part of each CDR3. Each record gives: V gene, D gene, J gene, clone size, CDR3 DNA, CDR3 protein. A D gene is named only where the DNA matches it firmly. Rows may omit the clone size; those that give it use once, few, many or a size class.

TRBV5-1,TRBD1,TRBJ2-1,NA,TGCGCCAGCAGCTTAAGACAGGGGGCCTACAATGAGCAGTTCTTC,CASSLRQGAYNEQFF
TRBV19,NA,TRBJ2-3,NA,TGTGCCAGTAGTATAGATATCGGGGATACGCAGTATTTT,CASSIDIGDTQYF
TRBV15,TRBD1,TRBJ2-3,NA,TGTGCCACCAGCAGGGGACAGGGGGCGCTAGCGGATACGCAGTATTTT,CATSRGQGALADTQYF
TRBV6-6,TRBD2,TRBJ2-2,once,TGTGCCAGCAGTGCACTAGCGGAGAACACCGGGGAGCTGTTTTTT,CASSALAENTGELFF
TRBV11-2,NA,TRBJ1-2,NA,TGTGCCAGCAGCTTAAACCCCAACAGCCCTAACTATGGCTACACCTTC,CASSLNPNSPNYGYTF
TRBV28,NA,TRBJ2-5,NA,TGTGCCAGCCTCTGGGGCGCGGGAGAGACCCAGTACTTC,CASLWGAGETQYF
TRBV10-3,TRBD1,TRBJ2-1,NA,TGTGCCATCAGCCGTAAAAATTCCGGGACAGGGGGCTTAAATGAGCAGTTCTTC,CAISRKNSGTGGLNEQFF
TRBV27,NA,TRBJ1-6,NA,TGTGCCAGCAGTTCCACAGGCCTCTGGGGTTCACCCCTCCACTTT,CASSSTGLWGSPLHF
TRBV7-2,NA,TRBJ2-3,NA,TGTGCCAGCAGCTTAATGCGGGGATACACAGATACGCAGTATTTT,CASSLMRGYTDTQYF
TRBV5-1,NA,TRBJ1-3,NA,TGCGCCAGCAGCTACCCGGAGGGTAGCTCTGGAAACACCATATATTTT,CASSYPEGSSGNTIYF
TRBV6-6,NA,TRBJ2-7,NA,TGTGCCAGCAGTTACCGTAGCCGAGAATACGCCTACGAGCAGTACTTC,CASSYRSREYAYEQYF
TRBV5-1,NA,TRBJ2-5,NA,TGCGCCAGCAGCTTGGCTACCCTAGGGGAGACCCAGTACTTC,CASSLATLGETQYF
TRBV1,NA,TRBJ1-1,NA,TGCACCAGCAGACAAAAGGATCCCTCCACCTTGGGGGGCCGTAACACTGAAGCTTTCTTT,CTSRQKDPSTLGGRNTEAFF
TRBV5-6,NA,TRBJ2-5,once,TGTGCCAGCAGCTTGGCACCGGATCCCTGGGAGACCCAGTACTTC,CASSLAPDPWETQYF
TRBV2,NA,TRBJ1-1,NA,TGTGCCAGCAGCGACCCCCGGGGGGGCACTGAAGCTTTCTTT,CASSDPRGGTEAFF
TRBV15,NA,TRBJ2-2,NA,TGTGCCACCAGAGCAGGGCGTAACACCGGGGAGCTGTTTTTT,CATRAGRNTGELFF
TRBV7-3,NA,TRBJ2-5,NA,TGTGCCAGCAGCTTATTGGGGGAGACCCAGTACTTC,CASSLLGETQYF
TRBV4-1,NA,TRBJ2-7,NA,TGCGCCAGCAGCCAACCACCCGGGAGCCATCTCTCCTACGAGCAGTACTTC,CASSQPPGSHLSYEQYF
TRBV19,TRBD2,TRBJ2-1,NA,TGTGCCAGTAGTCGTCCGGGACTAGCGGACAATGAGCAGTTCTTC,CASSRPGLADNEQFF
TRBV19,TRBD1,TRBJ2-3,NA,TGTGCCAGCAACGACAGGGTCTCAGATACGCAGTATTTT,CASNDRVSDTQYF
TRBV19,TRBD1,TRBJ1-1,NA,TGTGCCAGTAGTGCCCGACAGGGGATAACTGAAGCTTTCTTT,CASSARQGITEAFF
TRBV11-3,NA,TRBJ2-3,once,TGTGCCAGCAGCTCCCAGGGTTTGGGGGGAGATACGCAGTATTTT,CASSSQGLGGDTQYF
TRBV19,NA,TRBJ2-7,NA,TGTGCCAGTAGTATCCAGGGGTCCTACGAGCAGTACTTC,CASSIQGSYEQYF
TRBV6-6,TRBD2,TRBJ2-7,NA,TGTGCCAGCAGAAGCGGGGGAGGGGTCTACGAGCAGTACTTC,CASRSGGGVYEQYF
TRBV2,NA,TRBJ1-1,NA,TGTGCCAGCAGTACGCAGACACGAGGAGACACTGAAGCTTTCTTT,CASSTQTRGDTEAFF
TRBV6-5,NA,TRBJ2-1,once,TGTGCCAGCAGTCCCCGAGGGGGGCCGGGGGATGAGCAGTTCTTC,CASSPRGGPGDEQFF
TRBV5-5,TRBD1,TRBJ1-2,NA,TGTGCCAGCAGCCCCGATATGACAGGGGGCTATGGCTACACCTTC,CASSPDMTGGYGYTF
TRBV6-6,TRBD1,TRBJ1-1,NA,TGTGCCAGCAGACCCATGGGACAGGGTGATACTGAAGCTTTCTTT,CASRPMGQGDTEAFF
TRBV5-6,TRBD1,TRBJ1-2,NA,TGTGCCAGCAGCTTTACAGGGGGAAGGGGCTATGGCTACACCTTC,CASSFTGGRGYGYTF
TRBV29-1,NA,TRBJ2-2,NA,TGCAGCGTTGGACAGGCCGGGGAGCTGTTTTTT,CSVGQAGELFF
TRBV7-9,NA,TRBJ2-1,NA,TGTGCCAGCAGCTCGACGGGCGGCCCCCGCAATGAGCAGTTCTTC,CASSSTGGPRNEQFF
TRBV5-4,TRBD1,TRBJ1-2,NA,TGTGCCAGCAGCTATCCGACAGGGAAGGACTATGGCTACACCTTC,CASSYPTGKDYGYTF
TRBV19,NA,TRBJ1-3,NA,TGTGCCAGTGGGAGGAACACCATATATTTT,CASGRNTIYF